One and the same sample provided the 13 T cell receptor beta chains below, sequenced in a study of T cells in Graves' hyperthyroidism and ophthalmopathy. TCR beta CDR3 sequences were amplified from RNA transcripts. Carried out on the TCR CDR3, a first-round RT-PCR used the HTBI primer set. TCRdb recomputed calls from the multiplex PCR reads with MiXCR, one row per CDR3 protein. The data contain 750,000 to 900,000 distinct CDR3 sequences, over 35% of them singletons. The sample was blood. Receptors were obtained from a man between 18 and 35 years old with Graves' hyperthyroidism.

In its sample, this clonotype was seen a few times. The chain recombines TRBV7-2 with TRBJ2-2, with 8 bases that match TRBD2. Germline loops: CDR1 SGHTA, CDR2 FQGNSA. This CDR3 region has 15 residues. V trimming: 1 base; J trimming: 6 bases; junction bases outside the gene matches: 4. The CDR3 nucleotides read TGTGCCAGCAGCTTAGAACTAGCGGCGGCCGGGGAGCTGTTTTTT. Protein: CASSLELAAAGELFF.

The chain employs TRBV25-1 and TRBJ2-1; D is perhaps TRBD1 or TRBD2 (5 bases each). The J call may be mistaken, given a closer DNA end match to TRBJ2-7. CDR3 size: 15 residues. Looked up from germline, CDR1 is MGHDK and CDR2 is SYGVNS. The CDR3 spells CASSETTGTSNEQYF. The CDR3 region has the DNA TGTGCCAGCAGTGAAACCACCGGGACCAGTAATGAGCAGTACTTC.

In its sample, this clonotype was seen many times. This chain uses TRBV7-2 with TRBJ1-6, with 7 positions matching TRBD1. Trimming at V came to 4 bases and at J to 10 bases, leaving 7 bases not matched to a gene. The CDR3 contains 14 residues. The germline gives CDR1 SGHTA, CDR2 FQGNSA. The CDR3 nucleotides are TGTGCCAGCAGCTCCACAGGGGTAGGCTCACCCCTCCACTTT. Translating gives CASSSTGVGSPLHF.

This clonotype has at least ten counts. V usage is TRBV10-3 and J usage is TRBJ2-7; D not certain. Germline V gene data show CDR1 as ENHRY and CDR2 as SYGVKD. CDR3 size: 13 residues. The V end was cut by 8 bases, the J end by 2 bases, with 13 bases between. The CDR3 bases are TGTGCCATCGGCGACTTCCTAGCCTACGAGCAGTACTTC. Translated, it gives CAIGDFLAYEQYF.

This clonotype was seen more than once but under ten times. CDR3 protein: CASSAIGAGSISGNTIYF. In DNA, the CDR3 is TGTGCCAGCAGTGCGATAGGGGCGGGCAGTATCTCTGGAAACACCATATATTTT. V gene TRBV25-1 combines with J gene TRBJ1-3, with D possibly matching TRBD1 (5 bases). Germline V gives CDR1 MGHDK, CDR2 SYGVNS. V lost 4 bases and J lost 0, with 19 bases in between. This CDR3 is built from 18 residues.

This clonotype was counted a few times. The CDR3 DNA reads TGTGCCAGCAGGGATTCTGGCGGGGAAGCTTTCTTT. This sequence encodes CASRDSGGEAFF. The chain employs TRBV5-5 and TRBJ1-1; D unresolved. Germline values: CDR1 SGHKS, CDR2 YYEKEE (reference sequence). CDR3 length equals 12 residues. Between the trimmed V and J ends, which lost 5 bases and 8 bases, there was a span of 13 bases.

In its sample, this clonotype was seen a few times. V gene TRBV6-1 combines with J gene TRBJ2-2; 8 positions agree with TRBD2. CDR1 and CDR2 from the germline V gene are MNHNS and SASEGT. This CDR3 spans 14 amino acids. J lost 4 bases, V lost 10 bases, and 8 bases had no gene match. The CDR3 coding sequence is TGTGCCACCTACCGGGGGGGGAGCACCGGGGAGCTGTTTTTT. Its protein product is CATYRGGSTGELFF.

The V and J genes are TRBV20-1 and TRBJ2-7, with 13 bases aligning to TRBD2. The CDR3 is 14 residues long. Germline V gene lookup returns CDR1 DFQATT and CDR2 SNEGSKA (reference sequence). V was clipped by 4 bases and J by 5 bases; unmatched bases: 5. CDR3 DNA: TGCAGTGCTACGACTAGCGGGAGGCTAAACGAGCAGTACTTC. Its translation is CSATTSGRLNEQYF.

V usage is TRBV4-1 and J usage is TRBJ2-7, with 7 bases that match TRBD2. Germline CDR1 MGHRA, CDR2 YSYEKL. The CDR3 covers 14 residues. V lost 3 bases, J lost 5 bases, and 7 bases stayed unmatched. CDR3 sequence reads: CASSQGASGDEQYF. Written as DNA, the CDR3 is TGCGCCAGCAGCCAGGGAGCTAGCGGAGACGAGCAGTACTTC.

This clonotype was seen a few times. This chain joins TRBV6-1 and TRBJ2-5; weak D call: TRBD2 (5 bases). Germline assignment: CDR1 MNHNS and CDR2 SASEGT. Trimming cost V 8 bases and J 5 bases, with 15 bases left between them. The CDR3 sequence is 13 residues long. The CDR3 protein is CASLGETRETQYF. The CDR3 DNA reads TGTGCCAGCCTTGGGGAGACTCGGGAGACCCAGTACTTC.

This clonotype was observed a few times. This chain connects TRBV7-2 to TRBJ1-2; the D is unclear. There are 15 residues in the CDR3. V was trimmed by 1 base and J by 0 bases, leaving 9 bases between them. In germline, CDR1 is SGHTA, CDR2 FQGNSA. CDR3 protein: CASSLDRDANYGYTF. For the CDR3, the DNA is TGTGCCAGCAGCTTAGACAGAGATGCTAACTATGGCTACACCTTC.

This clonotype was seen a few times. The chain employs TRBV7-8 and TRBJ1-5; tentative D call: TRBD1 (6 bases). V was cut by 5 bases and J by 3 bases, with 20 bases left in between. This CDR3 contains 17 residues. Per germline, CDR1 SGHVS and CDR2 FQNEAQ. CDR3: CASSQRARGFANQPQHF. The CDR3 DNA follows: TGTGCCAGCAGCCAGAGAGCCAGGGGATTCGCCAATCAGCCCCAGCATTTT.

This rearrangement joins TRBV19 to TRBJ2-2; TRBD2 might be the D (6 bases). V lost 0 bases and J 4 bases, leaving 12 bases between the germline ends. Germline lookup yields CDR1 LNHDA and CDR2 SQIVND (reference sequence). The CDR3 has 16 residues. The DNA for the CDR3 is TGTGCCAGTAGTATAGAGGAGGGAGAGACCACCGGGGAGCTGTTTTTT. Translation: CASSIEEGETTGELFF.